This T cell receptor beta chain was sequenced in a study of shared clonotypes between healthy human individuals. Findings of the study overall: Sequencing depth was a factor that was expected to affect clonotype sharing among donors.

The sample holds a few counts of this clone. What it binds is not known. Produced via immunoSEQ multiplex PCR; TCRdb's table is partial and in-frame only. The sample includes 520,000 or so clones, 79% seen only once; the top ten take over 10%. Germline CDR1 and CDR2: MGHRA and YSYEKL. The CDR3 spans 15 residues. Trimming pared 1 base from V and 3 bases from J, leaving 13 bases between. The receptor was isolated from a woman in her thirties or forties in good health. Some clones in this sample may be carry-over from other donors' samples. The material sequenced was PBMCs. This chain uses TRBV4-1 with TRBJ2-7, with D maybe TRBD2 (7 bases). CDR3 residues: CASSQAEGGVYEQYF. The CDR3 bases are TGCGCCAGCAGCCAAGCTGAGGGGGGGGTCTACGAGCAGTACTTC.